Presented here are 24 T cell receptor beta chains from one specimen sequenced in a study of T-cell reconstitution after alpha-beta-depleted transplantation in children. Using unique molecular identifiers, the investigators prepared the TCRbeta library. MiXCR was run by TCRdb on the PCR reads, yielding one entry per CDR3 protein. The sample consists of a few hundred thousand distinct CDR3 sequences, 12% of them appearing once. Specimen: PBMCs from the stem cell graft donor, collected from the stem cell graft. These TCRs come from a human donor who donated a stem cell graft to a child with combined immunodeficiency.

As DNA, the CDR3 is TGCAGCGTAGAGGGACAGGGAACCTACGAGCAGTACTTC. This translates into CSVEGQGTYEQYF. The genes are TRBV29-1 and TRBJ2-7, with 9 bases aligning to TRBD1. From germline, CDR1 is SQVTM and CDR2 ANQGSEA. The V gene end was trimmed by 6 bases and the J gene end by 2 bases; junction bases not matched to a gene: 5. The CDR3 runs 13 residues.

The sample holds a few counts of this clonotype. The chain employs TRBV20-1 and TRBJ2-5; D possibly matches TRBD1 or TRBD2 (6 bases each). CDR1 DFQATT and CDR2 SNEGSKA come from the germline V gene (reference sequence). This CDR3 has 15 amino acids. The V end was cut by 6 bases, the J end by 3 bases, with 20 bases between. The CDR3 is CSALRGEAWEETQYF. The CDR3 nucleotides are TGCAGTGCCCTAAGGGGGGAGGCTTGGGAAGAGACCCAGTACTTC.

This clonotype has only a few counts. The rearrangement links TRBV19 to TRBJ1-2; D unresolved. Germline assignment: CDR1 LNHDA and CDR2 SQIVND (reference sequence). Trimming removed 9 bases at V and 5 bases at J, with 7 bases between. The CDR3 runs to 10 residues. The CDR3 reads CASFGYGYTF. The CDR3 bases are TGTGCCAGCTTTGGATATGGCTACACCTTC.

This clonotype was seen ten or more times. The chain uses TRBV7-9 and TRBJ1-5, with D hard to call. CDR1 is SEHNR, CDR2 FQNEAQ, per germline (reference sequence). This CDR3 is built from 12 residues. V was clipped by 4 bases and J by 2 bases, with 3 bases between them. The CDR3, as DNA: TGTGCCAGCAGCTCGGGCAATCAGCCCCAGCATTTT. This gives the protein CASSSGNQPQHF.

The chain employs TRBV27 and TRBJ2-1; D is undetermined. This CDR3 region has 13 residues. Germline-derived CDR1 and CDR2 are MNHEY and SMNVEV (reference sequence). The germline V and J ends were trimmed by 5 bases and 6 bases, with 11 bases remaining between them. CDR3 bases: TGTGCCAGCAGTCCGGCCACCGTCAATGAGCAGTTCTTC. Its protein is CASSPATVNEQFF.

This clonotype was observed a few times. The gene calls are TRBV27 and TRBJ2-5, with a tentative D call TRBD2 (6 bases). The CDR3 contains 13 residues. CDR1 and CDR2 (germline): MNHEY, SMNVEV (reference sequence). Trimming stripped 8 bases from V and 4 bases from J, with 14 bases between. The CDR3 region has the DNA TGTGCCAGCCTCACTCTGGGGGGAGAGACCCAGTACTTC. Its protein is CASLTLGGETQYF.

In this sample, this clonotype turned up a few times. DNA for the CDR3: TGTGCCATCAGTGAAACGGGCGGGGGGGAGTTCTTC. Translating gives CAISETGGGEFF. The chain couples TRBV10-3 to TRBJ2-1, with TRBD2 identical over 9 bases. The length of the CDR3 is 12 residues. After removal of 3 bases from V and 14 bases from J, the junction contained 5 bases not matched to a gene. Germline CDR1 and CDR2: ENHRY and SYGVKD.

This chain connects TRBV11-2 to TRBJ2-1, with D unclear. The CDR3 totals 15 residues. Trimming took 1 base from V and 5 from J, leaving 12 bases between them. Germline V gene lookup returns CDR1 SGHAT and CDR2 FQNNGV. The CDR3 DNA reads as TGTGCCAGCAGCTTAGTTGGTAGCTACCACAATGAGCAGTTCTTC. Its protein product is CASSLVGSYHNEQFF. The variable domain in full, completed from reference TRBV11-2 and TRBJ2-1, reads EAGVAQSPRYKIIEKRQSVAFWCNPISGHATLYWYQQILGQGPKLLIQFQNNGVVDDSQLPKDRFSAERLKGVDSTLKIQPAKLEDSAVYLCASSLVGSYHNEQFFGPGTRLTVL.

The chain carries TRBV12-3 or TRBV12-4 and TRBJ1-2; D is unclear. CDR3 length: 14 amino acids. The germline V and J ends were trimmed by 7 bases and 4 bases, with 16 bases remaining between them. CDR3 region: CASTLKAGSYGYTF. The CDR3 coding sequence is TGTGCCAGCACTCTAAAGGCCGGGAGCTATGGCTACACCTTC.

A few counts support this clonotype. V and J are TRBV6-5 and TRBJ1-3, with TRBD1 matching 8 bases. Germline values: CDR1 MNHEY, CDR2 SVGAGI. There are 18 residues in the CDR3. With V trimmed by 0 bases and J by 1 base, 8 bases remained unmatched. CDR3 DNA sequence: TGTGCCAGCAGTTACTCGGGGACAGGTTTGGTTTCTGGAAACACCATATATTTT. It encodes CASSYSGTGLVSGNTIYF.

The chain links TRBV27 to TRBJ2-2, with 7 nucleotides matching TRBD2. CDR3 length: 15 residues. The junction had 8 bases not matched to a gene; V was cut back by 4 bases and J by 6 bases. CDR1 MNHEY and CDR2 SMNVEV come from the germline V gene (reference sequence). Written as DNA, the CDR3 is TGTGCCAGCAGTTCATGGGCGGGAGACCCCGGGGAGCTGTTTTTT. This translates into CASSSWAGDPGELFF.

This clonotype was observed at least ten times. The chain carries TRBV7-3 and TRBJ2-3; D unresolved. The CDR3 runs to 14 residues. V was clipped by 2 bases and J by 3 bases, with 9 bases between them. From germline, CDR1 is SGHTA and CDR2 FQGTGA. The CDR3 region is CASSLSPLTDTQYF. Written as DNA, the CDR3 is TGTGCCAGCAGCTTATCCCCGCTAACAGATACGCAGTATTTT.

This clonotype was recorded many times. This chain connects TRBV24-1 to TRBJ2-1; tentative D call: TRBD1 (6 bases). Per the germline V gene, CDR1 is KGHDR and CDR2 is SFDVKD. CDR3 size: 16 residues. Trimming cost V 3 bases and J 4 bases, with 15 bases left between them. The CDR3 region has the DNA TGTGCCACCAGTGATCCTACAGGGTCGGGGTACAATGAGCAGTTCTTC. Translating gives CATSDPTGSGYNEQFF.

The rearrangement joins TRBV29-1 to TRBJ2-3; a possible D gene is TRBD1 (7 bases). V was shortened by 7 bases and J by 5 bases, with 19 bases between the two germline ends. The length of the CDR3 is 14 residues. Germline values: CDR1 SQVTM, CDR2 ANQGSEA. Here the CDR3 reads CSAGGTGQLDTQYF. DNA of the CDR3: TGCAGCGCTGGGGGGACGGGACAGTTAGATACGCAGTATTTT.

There are a few counts of this clonotype. The rearrangement links TRBV5-1 to TRBJ2-3; no reliable D call. Between the trimmed V and J ends, which lost 1 base and 2 bases, there was a span of 8 bases. Germline CDR1 is SGHRS and CDR2 is YFSETQ. The CDR3 covers 14 residues. The CDR3 spells CASSLLGFTDTQYF. Here the CDR3 DNA reads TGCGCCAGCAGCTTGCTAGGGTTCACAGATACGCAGTATTTT.

The CDR3 loop is CASRGQGSGGYTF. The CDR3, as DNA: TGTGCCAGCCGAGGGCAGGGCTCAGGTGGCTACACCTTC. The chain carries TRBV12-3 or TRBV12-4 and TRBJ1-2; tentatively, D is TRBD1 (5 bases). This CDR3 is 13 amino acids long. The V and J ends lost 8 bases and 7 bases respectively, with 17 bases between them.

In its sample, this clonotype was seen many times. This sequence joins TRBV28 and TRBJ2-7; 8 nucleotides line up with TRBD2. The junction had 7 bases not matched to a gene; V was cut back by 6 bases and J by 0 bases. The CDR3 is 15 amino acids. CDR1 and CDR2 from the germline V gene are MDHEN and SYDVKM. CDR3 nucleotide sequence: TGTGCCAGCAGCGGGGGGGGGGTCCTCTCCTACGAGCAGTACTTC. As protein: CASSGGGVLSYEQYF. Looking up the rest from reference TRBV28 and TRBJ2-7 gives the full variable domain: DVKVTQSSRYLVKRTGEKVFLECVQDMDHENMFWYRQDPGLGLRLIYFSYDVKMKEKGDIPEGYSVSREKKERFSLILESASTNQTSMYLCASSGGGVLSYEQYFGPGTRLTVT.

The chain recombines TRBV5-1 with TRBJ2-3; TRBD1 agrees at 9 bases. With 3 bases clipped from V and 2 bases from J, the junction kept 13 bases outside the gene matches. This CDR3 region has 18 residues. The V gene's germline CDR1 is SGHRS and CDR2 YFSETQ. CDR3 sequence reads: CASSYLPGTGHITDTQYF. The CDR3 DNA is TGCGCCAGCAGCTATCTCCCCGGGACAGGGCACATCACAGATACGCAGTATTTT. Combining the CDR3 with reference TRBV5-1 and TRBJ2-3 gives the whole variable domain KAGVTQTPRYLIKTRGQQVTLSCSPISGHRSVSWYQQTPGQGLQFLFEYFSETQRNKGNFPGRFSGRQFSNSRSEMNVSTLELGDSALYLCASSYLPGTGHITDTQYFGPGTRLTVL.

This clonotype showed up just a few times. V usage is TRBV7-9 and J usage is TRBJ2-7; a possible D gene is TRBD1 (6 bases). The CDR3 is made up of 14 amino acids. Trimming took off 3 bases at V and 3 bases at J, with 12 bases between the two ends. Germline CDR1 is SEHNR and CDR2 is FQNEAQ (reference sequence). CDR3 nucleotides: TGTGCCAGCAGCTTCAGCAGGGGTGGCTACGAGCAGTACTTC. This codes for CASSFSRGGYEQYF. The full variable domain, in which reference TRBV7-9 and TRBJ2-7 provide the parts outside the CDR3, is DTGVSQNPRHKITKRGQNVTFRCDPISEHNRLYWYRQTLGQGPEFLTYFQNEAQLEKSRLLSDRFSAERPKGSFSTLEIQRTEQGDSAMYLCASSFSRGGYEQYFGPGTRLTVT.

The chain couples TRBV12-3 or TRBV12-4 to TRBJ2-1; the match to TRBD2 covers 11 bases. J gave up 6 bases and V 6 bases, and 10 bases lay outside the gene matches. The CDR3 length is 16 residues. The CDR3 sequence is CASRRGSGGVGNEQFF. The CDR3, as DNA: TGTGCCAGCAGGAGAGGTAGCGGGGGGGTGGGCAATGAGCAGTTCTTC.

The chain is built from TRBV5-6 and TRBJ2-4; D not certain. This CDR3 contains 19 residues. Germline V gene lookup returns CDR1 SGHDT and CDR2 YYEEEE. V lost 3 bases, J lost 0 bases, and 22 bases lay in between. The CDR3 sequence: CASSSRRSTSLLAKNIQYF. CDR3 sequence (DNA): TGTGCCAGCAGCTCTCGGCGCAGCACTTCCCTCCTAGCCAAAAACATTCAGTACTTC.

This chain uses TRBV7-9 with TRBJ1-2; 7 nucleotides line up with TRBD1. CDR3 length: 14 residues. The V and J ends lost 2 bases and 4 bases, in that order; junction bases with no gene match: 4. In germline, CDR1 is SEHNR, CDR2 FQNEAQ (reference sequence). CDR3 nucleotide sequence: TGTGCCAGCAGCTTAACACAGGGGACCTATGGCTACACCTTC. It codes for CASSLTQGTYGYTF.

The chain employs TRBV9 and TRBJ1-1, with unresolved D. This CDR3 has 14 amino acids. V dropped 0 bases and J dropped 1 base, with 7 bases sitting between them. CDR1 and CDR2 (germline): SGDLS, YYNGEE. The CDR3 loop is CASSVAVENTEAFF. CDR3 nucleotides: TGTGCCAGCAGCGTAGCTGTTGAGAACACTGAAGCTTTCTTT.

The chain has TRBV24-1 and TRBJ2-1; 8 bases map to TRBD2. The J segment lost 4 bases and the V segment lost 8 bases, leaving 9 bases of the junction unmatched. Germline values: CDR1 KGHDR, CDR2 SFDVKD. The CDR3 spans 15 residues. The CDR3: CATKNSGSGYNEQFF. CDR3 coding DNA: TGTGCCACCAAAAACAGCGGGAGTGGTTACAATGAGCAGTTCTTC.